Below are 3 T cell receptor beta chains sequenced from a single sample in a study of CD8 T cells in ankylosing spondylitis. Antigens for these TCRs are unknown. TCRdb fed the 5' RACE reads into MiXCR, producing one record per CDR3 protein. The table records about 220,000 distinct CDR3 sequences, about 7% of them present only once. The study, taken as a whole, reports: About 8 highly homologous variants made up a TCR beta motif, and this motif appeared characteristic of ankylosing spondylitis blood.

The material sequenced was blood, either unsorted or a sorted T cell fraction (not recorded which). The receptor set was obtained from a male donor with ankylosing spondylitis.

This clonotype appeared many times. The chain has TRBV7-6 and TRBJ1-5; D ambiguous. The V gene's germline CDR1 is SGHVS and CDR2 FNYEAQ. CDR3 length: 15 residues. V lost 5 bases and J lost 1, with 12 bases in between. The DNA for the CDR3 is TGTGCCAGCAGCCCTGGGAGTATGAGCAATCAGCCCCAGCATTTT. Protein sequence: CASSPGSMSNQPQHF.

This clonotype was detected a few times. The rearrangement joins TRBV29-1 to TRBJ2-1; 8 bases match TRBD2. CDR1 is SQVTM, CDR2 ANQGSEA, per germline. The CDR3 sequence is 17 residues long. Trimming cost V 3 bases and J 10 bases; bases outside gene matches: 20. The DNA of the CDR3 is TGCAGCGTTGACCCCATCCCCTTTAGCGGGAAGGGTGGCGAGCAGTTCTTC. It specifies CSVDPIPFSGKGGEQFF.

J is TRBJ2-1 and V is TRBV5-2; the listed D gene, TRBD1, was not tested against the DNA. TRBV5-2 is annotated as a pseudogene. The CDR3 has 14 amino acids. Written as DNA, the CDR3 is TGTGCCAGGGGCTCCGGGGGGTCCCACAATGAGCAGTTCTTC. Protein product: CARGSGGSHNEQFF.